These 8 T cell receptor beta chains originate from one sample sequenced in a study of cytomegalovirus exposure and HLA in healthy donors. Researchers ran the PCR with 60 Vbeta and 13 Jbeta primers. Assay used: immunoSEQ multiplex PCR; TCRdb lists only in-frame clones, some missing. Its listing shows roughly 45,000 clones. The sequenced material came from PBMCs. The receptors derive from a woman aged 25 to 39 in good health and CMV-seronegative.

The chain uses TRBV4-1 and TRBJ1-5; 7 bases match TRBD1. Germline V lookup: CDR1 MGHRA, CDR2 YSYEKL. V dropped 5 bases and J dropped 3; count of bases not matched to a gene: 7. The CDR3 sequence is 15 residues long. For the CDR3, the DNA is TGCGCCAGCAGCACGCCGGGACAGATCAATCAGCCCCAGCATTTT. Amino acids: CASSTPGQINQPQHF.

The chain combines TRBV18 with TRBJ1-4; D call uncertain. There are 14 residues in the CDR3. Trimming took off 2 bases at V and 0 bases at J, with 4 bases between the two ends. Per germline, CDR1 KGHSH and CDR2 LQKENI. CDR3 coding DNA: TGTGCCAGCTCACCAACGGCAACTAATGAAAAACTGTTTTTT. Its translation: CASSPTATNEKLFF. Combining the CDR3 with reference TRBV18 and TRBJ1-4 gives the whole variable domain NAGVMQNPRHLVRRRGQEARLRCSPMKGHSHVYWYRQLPEEGLKFMVYLQKENIIDESGMPKERFSAEFPKEGPSILRIQQVVRGDSAAYFCASSPTATNEKLFFGSGTQLSVL.

The chain recombines TRBV18 with TRBJ1-5; a weak D match, TRBD1 (6 bases). CDR1 and CDR2 (germline): KGHSH, LQKENI. With 5 bases removed from V and 9 bases from J, the gap between germline ends came to 23 bases. The length of the CDR3 is 16 residues. The CDR3 here is CASSEQGEVTTWPQHF. The CDR3 bases are TGTGCCAGCTCAGAACAGGGTGAGGTAACCACGTGGCCCCAGCATTTT.

The chain has TRBV6-6 and TRBJ2-3, with 9 bases matching TRBD2. Germline V lookup: CDR1 MNHNY, CDR2 SVGAGI (reference sequence). The CDR3 has 14 amino acids. With V trimmed by 6 bases and J by 2 bases, 3 bases remained unmatched. This CDR3 reads CASRLAGVTDTQYF. The CDR3 region has the DNA TGTGCCAGCAGATTAGCGGGGGTCACAGATACGCAGTATTTT.

This chain uses TRBV4-1 with TRBJ2-1; 9 nucleotides line up with TRBD2. CDR3 size: 17 residues. The germline gives CDR1 MGHRA, CDR2 YSYEKL. The ends lost 0 bases at V and 2 bases at J; junction bases unmatched: 5. CDR3 nucleotides: TGCGCCAGCAGCCAAGAAATCGCGGGAGGGCCCTACAATGAGCAGTTCTTC. Its protein product is CASSQEIAGGPYNEQFF.

The CDR3 nucleotides read TGTGCCAGCAGTGGACACCTGAACACTGAAGCTTTCTTT. As protein: CASSGHLNTEAFF. V and J are TRBV6-5 and TRBJ1-1, with D possibly matching TRBD1 (5 bases). The length of the CDR3 is 13 residues. Germline loops: CDR1 MNHEY, CDR2 SVGAGI. The V end lost 5 bases, the J end lost 0 bases, and 7 bases lay between the germline ends.

The chain carries TRBV6-5 and TRBJ2-7; D perhaps matches TRBD1 (5 bases). V was pared by 6 bases and J by 1 base, with 10 bases between. CDR1 and CDR2 (germline): MNHEY, SVGAGI. The CDR3 loop spans 13 amino acids. CDR3 nucleotide sequence: TGTGCCAGCAGGCATCGACAGTCCTACGAGCAGTACTTC. Its protein product is CASRHRQSYEQYF.

This rearrangement joins TRBV4-1 to TRBJ1-1; D is uncertain. Trimming removed 0 bases at V and 4 bases at J, with 9 bases between. Per the germline V gene, CDR1 is MGHRA and CDR2 is YSYEKL. This CDR3 has 14 residues. CDR3 DNA: TGCGCCAGCAGCCAAGATGTATGGAGCACTGAAGCTTTCTTT. Translated: CASSQDVWSTEAFF.